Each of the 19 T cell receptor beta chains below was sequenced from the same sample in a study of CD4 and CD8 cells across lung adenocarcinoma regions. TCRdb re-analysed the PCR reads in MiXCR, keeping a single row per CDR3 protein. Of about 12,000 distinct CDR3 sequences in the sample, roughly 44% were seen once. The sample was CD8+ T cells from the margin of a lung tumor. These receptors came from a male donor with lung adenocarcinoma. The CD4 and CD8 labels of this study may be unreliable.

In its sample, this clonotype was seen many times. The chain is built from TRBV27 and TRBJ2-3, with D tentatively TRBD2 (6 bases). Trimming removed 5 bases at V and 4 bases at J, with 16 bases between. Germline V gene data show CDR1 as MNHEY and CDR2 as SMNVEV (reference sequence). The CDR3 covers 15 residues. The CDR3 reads CASSLTSPTPDTQYF. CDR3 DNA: TGTGCCAGCAGTCTAACTAGCCCCACGCCAGATACGCAGTATTTT.

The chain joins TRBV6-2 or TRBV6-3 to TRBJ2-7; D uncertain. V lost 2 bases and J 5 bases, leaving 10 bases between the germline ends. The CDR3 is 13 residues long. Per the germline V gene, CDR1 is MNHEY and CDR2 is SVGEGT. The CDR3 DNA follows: TGTGCCAGCAGTTACATGGCCGTCCACGAGCAGTACTTC. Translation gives CASSYMAVHEQYF.

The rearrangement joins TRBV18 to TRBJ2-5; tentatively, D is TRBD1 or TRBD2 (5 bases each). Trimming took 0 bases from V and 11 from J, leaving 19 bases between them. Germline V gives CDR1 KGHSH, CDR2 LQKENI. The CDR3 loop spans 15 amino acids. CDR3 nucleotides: TGTGCCAGCTCACCACCCCAGAAATCGCGAGGGGAGCAGTACTTC. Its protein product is CASSPPQKSRGEQYF.

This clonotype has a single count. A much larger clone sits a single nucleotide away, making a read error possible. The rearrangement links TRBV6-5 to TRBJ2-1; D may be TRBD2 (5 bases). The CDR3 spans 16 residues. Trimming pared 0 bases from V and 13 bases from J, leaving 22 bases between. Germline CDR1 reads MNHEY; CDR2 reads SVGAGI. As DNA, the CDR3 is TGTGCCAGCAGTTACTCGTTCACGGGATTACAAGAGACCCAGTTCTTC. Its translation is CASSYSFTGLQETQFF.

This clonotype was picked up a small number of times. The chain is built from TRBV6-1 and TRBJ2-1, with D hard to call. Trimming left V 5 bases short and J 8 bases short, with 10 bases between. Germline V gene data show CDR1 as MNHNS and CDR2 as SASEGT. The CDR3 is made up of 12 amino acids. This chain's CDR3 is CASSPNRDEQFF. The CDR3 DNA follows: TGTGCCAGCAGTCCTAATCGCGATGAGCAGTTCTTC.

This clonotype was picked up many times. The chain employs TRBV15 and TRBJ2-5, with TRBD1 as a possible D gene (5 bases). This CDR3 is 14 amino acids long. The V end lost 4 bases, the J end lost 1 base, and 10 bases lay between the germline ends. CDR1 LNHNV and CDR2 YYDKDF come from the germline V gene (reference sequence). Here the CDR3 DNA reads TGTGCCACCAGCACCCGCGACAGCCAAGAGACCCAGTACTTC. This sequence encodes CATSTRDSQETQYF. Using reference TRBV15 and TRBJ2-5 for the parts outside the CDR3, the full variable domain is DAMVIQNPRYQVTQFGKPVTLSCSQTLNHNVMYWYQQKSSQAPKLLFHYYDKDFNNEADTPDNFQSRRPNTSFCFLDIRSPGLGDTAMYLCATSTRDSQETQYFGPGTRLLVL.

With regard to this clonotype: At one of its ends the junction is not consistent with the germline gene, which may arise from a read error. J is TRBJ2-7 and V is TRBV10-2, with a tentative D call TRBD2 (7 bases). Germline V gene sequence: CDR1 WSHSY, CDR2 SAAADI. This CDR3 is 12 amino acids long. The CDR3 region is CVSEGGGVEQYF. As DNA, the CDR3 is TGTGTCAGCGAGGGAGGGGGAGTCGAGCAGTACTTC.

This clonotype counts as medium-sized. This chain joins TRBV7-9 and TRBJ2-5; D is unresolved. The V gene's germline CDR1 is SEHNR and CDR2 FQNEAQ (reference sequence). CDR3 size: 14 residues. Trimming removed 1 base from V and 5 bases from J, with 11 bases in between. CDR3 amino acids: CASSLDGQKETQYF. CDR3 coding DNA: TGTGCCAGCAGCTTAGACGGGCAGAAGGAGACCCAGTACTTC.

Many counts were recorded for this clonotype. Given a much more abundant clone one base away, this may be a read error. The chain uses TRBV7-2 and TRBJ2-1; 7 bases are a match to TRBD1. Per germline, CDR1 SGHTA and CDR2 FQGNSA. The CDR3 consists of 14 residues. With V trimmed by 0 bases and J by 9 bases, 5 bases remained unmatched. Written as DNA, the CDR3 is TGTGCCAGCAGCTTAGCGAAGACAGGGTTTGAGCAGTTCTTC. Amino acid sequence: CASSLAKTGFEQFF.

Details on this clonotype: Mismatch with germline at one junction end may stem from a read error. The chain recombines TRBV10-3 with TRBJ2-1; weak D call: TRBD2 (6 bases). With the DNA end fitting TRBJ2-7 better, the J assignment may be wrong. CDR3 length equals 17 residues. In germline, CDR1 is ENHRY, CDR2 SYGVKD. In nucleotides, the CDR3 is TGTGCCAGCAGTGAGCGACTAGGGGACCGGGGTCAAGAGACGCAGTACTTC. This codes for CASSERLGDRGQETQYF.

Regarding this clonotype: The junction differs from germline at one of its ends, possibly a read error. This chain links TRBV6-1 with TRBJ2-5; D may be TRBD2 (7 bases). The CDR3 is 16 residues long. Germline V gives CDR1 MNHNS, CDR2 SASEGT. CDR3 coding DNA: TGTGCCAGTGCGGGGGCCGGGGAGGGTGACAAAGAGACCCAGTATTTC. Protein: CASAGAGEGDKETQYF.

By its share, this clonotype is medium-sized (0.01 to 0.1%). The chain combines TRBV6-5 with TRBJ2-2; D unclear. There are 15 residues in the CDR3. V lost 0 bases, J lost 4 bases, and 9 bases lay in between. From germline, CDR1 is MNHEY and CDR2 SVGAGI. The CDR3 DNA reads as TGTGCCAGCAGTTACTCGCACTCCTCCACCGGGGAGCTGTTTTTT. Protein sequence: CASSYSHSSTGELFF.

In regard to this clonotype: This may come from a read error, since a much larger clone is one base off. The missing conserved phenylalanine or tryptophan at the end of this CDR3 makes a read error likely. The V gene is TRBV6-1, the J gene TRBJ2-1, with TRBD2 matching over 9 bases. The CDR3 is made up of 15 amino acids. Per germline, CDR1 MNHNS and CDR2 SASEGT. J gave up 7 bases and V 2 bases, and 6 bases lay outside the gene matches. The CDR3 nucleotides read TGTGCCAGCAGTGAAAGGCTAGCGGGGCGAAATGAGCAGTTCTTA. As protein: CASSERLAGRNEQFL.

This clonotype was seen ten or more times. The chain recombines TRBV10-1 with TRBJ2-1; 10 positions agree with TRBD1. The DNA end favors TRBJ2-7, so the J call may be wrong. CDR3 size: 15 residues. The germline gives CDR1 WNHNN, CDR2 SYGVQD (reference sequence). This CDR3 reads CASSETGTGDNEQYF. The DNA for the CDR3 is TGCGCCAGCAGTGAGACCGGGACAGGGGACAATGAGCAGTACTTC.

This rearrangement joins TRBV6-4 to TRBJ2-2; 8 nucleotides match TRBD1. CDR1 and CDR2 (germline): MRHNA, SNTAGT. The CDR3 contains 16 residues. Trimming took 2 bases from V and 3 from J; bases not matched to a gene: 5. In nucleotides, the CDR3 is TGTGCCAGCAGTGACCTAGGGACAGGAGACACCGGGGAGCTGTTTTTT. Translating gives CASSDLGTGDTGELFF.

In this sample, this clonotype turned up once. CDR3 nucleotide sequence: TGTGCCAGCAGGGATTTAGCGGGAGGGGAAACAGGTGAGCAGTATTTT. It is translated as CASRDLAGGETGEQYF. The V call is TRBV6-1, the J call TRBJ2-3, with 11 bases lining up with TRBD2. This CDR3 contains 16 residues. Looked up from germline, CDR1 is MNHNS and CDR2 is SASEGT. V dropped 6 bases and J dropped 11; count of bases not matched to a gene: 16.

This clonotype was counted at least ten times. CDR3 coding DNA: TGTGCCATCAGAACAGGGGGCGCGGGGAACACTGAAGCTTTCTTT. This codes for CAIRTGGAGNTEAFF. The rearrangement uses TRBV10-3 and TRBJ1-1, with 9 bases matching TRBD1. Trimming removed 6 bases from V and 1 base from J; junction bases left unmatched: 6. Germline loops: CDR1 ENHRY, CDR2 SYGVKD. CDR3 size: 15 residues.

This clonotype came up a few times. The CDR3 reads CSAWTGGGWETQYF. Here the CDR3 DNA reads TGCAGTGCTTGGACAGGGGGGGGGTGGGAGACCCAGTACTTC. The chain joins TRBV20-1 to TRBJ2-5, with 10 bases identical to TRBD1. Losses at the gene ends were 5 bases for V and 5 bases for J; bases not matched to a gene: 8. The V gene's germline CDR1 is DFQATT and CDR2 SNEGSKA (reference sequence). The CDR3 is made up of 14 amino acids.

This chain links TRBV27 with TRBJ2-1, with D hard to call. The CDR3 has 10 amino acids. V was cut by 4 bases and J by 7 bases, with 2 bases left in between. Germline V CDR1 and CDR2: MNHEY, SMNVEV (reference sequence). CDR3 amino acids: CASSSNEQFF. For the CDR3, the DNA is TGTGCCAGCAGTTCGAATGAGCAGTTCTTC.